This passage covers 21 T cell receptor beta chains from one sample sequenced in a study of regulatory T cells in long-lasting Graves disease. Building of the TCR beta libraries involved iRepertoire HTBI primers and Arm-PCR of CDR3 regions. Each CDR3 protein is one row after TCRdb ran MiXCR on the multiplex PCR reads. The table shows 420,000 or so distinct CDR3 sequences, with roughly 17% occurring only once. Time point defined: newly diagnosed GD, antithyroid drugs for less than 3 months. After RNA was extracted from PBMCs, the TCR library was made from it. The same sample was also used in a study of T cells in Graves' hyperthyroidism and ophthalmopathy.

This sample comprised peripheral blood mononuclear cells (PBMCs), obtained at new diagnosis, from a patient treated with antithyroid drugs. The source of these receptors is a woman in her late teens or twenties with Graves disease.

In this sample, this clonotype turned up many times. CDR3 sequence: CASSQEAGGFVTQYF. CDR3 nucleotide sequence: TGTGCCAGCAGCCAAGAGGCGGGAGGGTTTGTGACCCAGTACTTC. The rearrangement joins TRBV4-2 to TRBJ2-5; 9 bases are shared with TRBD2. This CDR3 contains 15 residues. The V segment lost 0 bases and the J segment 7 bases; nucleotides outside the gene matches: 6. CDR1 is LGHNA and CDR2 is YNFKEQ in the germline V gene.

This sequence joins TRBV30 and TRBJ2-5; no clear D. The CDR3 contains 12 residues. V lost 0 bases to trimming and J lost 5 bases, with 7 bases between them. Germline V CDR1 and CDR2: GTSNPN, SVGIG (reference sequence). The CDR3 nucleotides read TGTGCCTGGAGTGTACCCTTTGAGACCCAGTACTTC. This translates into CAWSVPFETQYF.

The sample holds many counts of this clonotype. J is TRBJ2-1 and V is TRBV3-1; 8 bases map to TRBD2. The V and J ends lost 2 bases and 9 bases, in that order; junction bases with no gene match: 12. Germline V CDR1 and CDR2: LGHDT, YNNKEL (reference sequence). This CDR3 region has 16 residues. The CDR3 coding sequence is TGTGCCAGCAGCCAACAGACCGGGACTAGTTCGGGTGAGCAGTTCTTC. Translating it yields CASSQQTGTSSGEQFF.

This clonotype was seen many times. The chain links TRBV7-9 to TRBJ2-2; D may be TRBD1 (5 bases). The CDR3 runs to 16 residues. Per germline, CDR1 SEHNR and CDR2 FQNEAQ (reference sequence). Trimming pared 5 bases from V and 5 bases from J, leaving 18 bases between. The CDR3 spells CASSRVLGLTTGELFF. The DNA of the CDR3 is TGTGCCAGCAGCAGAGTTTTGGGGCTAACGACCGGGGAGCTGTTTTTT.

For the CDR3, the DNA is TGTGCCAGCAGCTTGACACTAGCGGGAGGGTATGAGCAGTACTTC. The encoded protein is CASSLTLAGGYEQYF. J is TRBJ2-7 and V is TRBV7-3; 13 nucleotides match TRBD2. Germline values: CDR1 SGHTA, CDR2 FQGTGA. The CDR3 extends over 15 amino acids. V trimming: 3 bases; J trimming: 7 bases; junction bases outside the gene matches: 6.

The rearrangement uses TRBV27 and TRBJ2-3; 7 bases match TRBD2. The CDR3 spans 15 residues. CDR1 and CDR2 from the germline V gene are MNHEY and SMNVEV (reference sequence). The J segment lost 2 bases and the V segment lost 4 bases, leaving 6 bases of the junction unmatched. CDR3 protein: CASSYAGVFTDTQYF. Here the CDR3 DNA reads TGTGCCAGCAGTTATGCGGGAGTATTCACAGATACGCAGTATTTT.

The chain recombines TRBV19 with TRBJ2-7, with TRBD1 identical over 7 bases. The CDR3 length is 16 residues. Germline V gene data show CDR1 as LNHDA and CDR2 as SQIVND (reference sequence). Unmatched junction bases numbered 14, after V lost 7 bases and J lost 2 bases. DNA for the CDR3: TGTGCCAGTAACGAGGTCAAACGGGACAGACCCTACGAGCAGTACTTC. Translated: CASNEVKRDRPYEQYF.

This clonotype has more than one count but fewer than ten. This chain joins TRBV4-3 and TRBJ1-2; no definite D call. Germline V gives CDR1 LGHNA, CDR2 YSLEER. The CDR3 sequence is 14 residues long. The V end was cut by 0 bases, the J end by 4 bases, with 9 bases between. The CDR3 region has the DNA TGCGCCAGCAGCCAAGATTGGGTTACCTATGGCTACACCTTC. Its translation is CASSQDWVTYGYTF.

The chain combines TRBV20-1 with TRBJ2-1; TRBD2 agrees at 10 bases. V shed 0 bases, J shed 7 bases, and the junction held 6 bases outside the gene matches. The germline V gene encodes CDR1 DFQATT and CDR2 SNEGSKA (reference sequence). CDR3 length equals 15 residues. The CDR3 coding sequence is TGCAGTGCTAGAGATTCACTAGCGGGATGGAATGAGCAGTTCTTC. It encodes CSARDSLAGWNEQFF.

V gene TRBV4-1 combines with J gene TRBJ1-1; D is unclear. Germline V gives CDR1 MGHRA, CDR2 YSYEKL. V shed 1 base and J shed 11 bases, with 17 bases lying between them. The CDR3 has 14 amino acids. CDR3 loop: CASSQVEPIGPAFF. CDR3 nucleotide sequence: TGCGCCAGCAGCCAAGTTGAGCCCATCGGGCCGGCTTTCTTT.

This clonotype came up many times. The chain joins TRBV28 to TRBJ2-7; 13 bases fit TRBD2. With 6 bases clipped from V and 2 bases from J, the junction kept 4 bases outside the gene matches. CDR3 length equals 15 residues. Germline V gene sequence: CDR1 MDHEN, CDR2 SYDVKM. The CDR3 is CASRTGLAGTYEQYF. The CDR3 region has the DNA TGTGCCAGCAGAACGGGACTAGCGGGGACCTACGAGCAGTACTTC.

There are a few counts of this clonotype. The chain carries TRBV14 and TRBJ2-3; a weak D match, TRBD2 (5 bases). CDR1 is SGHDN, CDR2 FVKESK, per germline. The CDR3 consists of 18 residues. V was clipped by 4 bases and J by 4 bases, with 24 bases between them. CDR3 loop: CASSLVPFGNHQPDTQYF. For the CDR3, the DNA is TGTGCCAGCAGCCTGGTCCCCTTCGGGAACCACCAGCCAGATACGCAGTATTTT.

V and J are TRBV7-2 and TRBJ1-3; D gene ambiguous. The germline V gene encodes CDR1 SGHTA and CDR2 FQGNSA. The CDR3 length is 14 residues. V lost 5 bases and J lost 3, with 11 bases in between. The CDR3 here is CASSEEPFGNTIYF. The CDR3 region has the DNA TGTGCCAGCAGCGAGGAGCCGTTTGGAAACACCATATATTTT.

This clonotype was observed at least ten times. The chain has TRBV7-8 and TRBJ2-1, with TRBD2 identical over 12 bases. The V segment lost 5 bases and the J segment 6 bases; nucleotides outside the gene matches: 8. CDR1 and CDR2 (germline): SGHVS, FQNEAQ. The CDR3 is made up of 16 amino acids. CDR3 amino acids: CASSVRTSGIINEQFF. The CDR3 DNA sequence: TGTGCCAGCAGCGTCCGGACTAGCGGGATAATCAATGAGCAGTTCTTC. Looking up the rest from reference TRBV7-8 and TRBJ2-1 gives the full variable domain: GAGVSQSPRYKVAKRGQDVALRCDPISGHVSLFWYQQALGQGPEFLTYFQNEAQLDKSGLPSDRFFAERPEGSVSTLKIQRTQQEDSAVYLCASSVRTSGIINEQFFGPGTRLTVL.

This clonotype has at least ten counts. This rearrangement joins TRBV7-8 to TRBJ2-3, with a tentative D call TRBD2 (6 bases). V lost 5 bases to trimming and J lost 4 bases, with 13 bases between them. CDR3 length: 14 residues. The germline CDR1 and CDR2 sequences are SGHVS and FQNEAQ. CDR3 nucleotides: TGTGCCAGCAGCACAAACGGGGGTGCAGATACGCAGTATTTT. Its protein product is CASSTNGGADTQYF.

A word on this clonotype: A read error is possible here, since a much larger clone lies one base away. V usage is TRBV27 and J usage is TRBJ2-7, with unresolved D. Germline lookup yields CDR1 MNHEY and CDR2 SMNVEV (reference sequence). The germline V and J ends were trimmed by 4 bases and 0 bases, with 10 bases remaining between them. The CDR3 consists of 14 residues. CDR3 bases: TGTGCCAGCAGTTACGACCCCCGCTCCTACGAGCAGTACTTC. Protein product: CASSYDPRSYEQYF.

The rearrangement uses TRBV7-9 and TRBJ1-1; D remains ambiguous. V was trimmed by 1 base and J by 1 base, leaving 10 bases between them. This CDR3 region has 15 residues. In germline, CDR1 is SEHNR, CDR2 FQNEAQ (reference sequence). CDR3 nucleotides: TGTGCCAGCAGCTTAGTCCGGTCTTGGAACACTGAAGCTTTCTTT. Protein product: CASSLVRSWNTEAFF.

Of note for this clonotype: This may stem from a read error, because a much larger clone lies one nucleotide away. The V call is TRBV6-5, the J call TRBJ2-3; 7 nucleotides line up with TRBD2. CDR1 and CDR2 from the germline V gene are MNHEY and SVGAGI. With V trimmed by 6 bases and J by 6 bases, 12 bases remained unmatched. The CDR3 is made up of 15 amino acids. CDR3 sequence reads: CASRYRAGPRDTQYF. In DNA form, the CDR3 reads TGTGCCAGCAGGTATCGAGCGGGGCCGCGGGATACGCAGTATTTT.

This clonotype was counted many times. V gene TRBV24-1 combines with J gene TRBJ2-1; D is undetermined. CDR3 size: 14 residues. The germline V gene encodes CDR1 KGHDR and CDR2 SFDVKD. Trimming shortened V by 1 base and J by 6 bases, and 9 bases separated the two germline ends. Here the CDR3 reads CATSDFNPPNEQFF. CDR3 DNA sequence: TGTGCCACCAGTGATTTCAACCCGCCCAATGAGCAGTTCTTC.

The V gene is TRBV5-4, the J gene TRBJ2-1; D may be TRBD2 (5 bases). V lost 6 bases and J 8 bases, leaving 15 bases between the germline ends. The CDR3 consists of 13 residues. The germline gives CDR1 SGHNT, CDR2 YYREEE (reference sequence). The CDR3 region is CASTLLEAHEQFF. CDR3 DNA: TGTGCCAGCACCTTACTAGAAGCACATGAGCAGTTCTTC.

This clonotype showed up just a few times. The chain has TRBV11-2 and TRBJ2-7; D is perhaps TRBD2 (6 bases). Germline V lookup: CDR1 SGHAT, CDR2 FQNNGV. Trimming cost V 4 bases and J 0 bases, with 13 bases left between them. The CDR3 length is 15 residues. CDR3 region: CASSSQGLLSYEQYF. The CDR3 bases are TGTGCCAGCAGCTCCCAGGGACTGCTCTCCTACGAGCAGTACTTC.